This TCR beta chain was identified in a study of identical twins. Deletions cut 1 base from V and 3 bases from J, with 7 bases between. Per the germline V gene, CDR1 is LGHDT and CDR2 is YNNKEL (reference sequence). CDR3 size: 13 residues. This clonotype was picked up many times. Unique molecular identifiers were present on cDNA, and template switching added a universal primer site. MiXCR, applied by TCRdb to the 5' RACE reads, yields one record per CDR3 protein. The table records 200,000 to 250,000 distinct CDR3 sequences, approximately 7.1% of them present only once. The sample was also linked to a second study, of T cells expressing NK-cell markers.

The sample comprised CD8+ T cells sorted from blood. J is TRBJ2-7 and V is TRBV3-1, with unresolved D. The receptor's source is a woman between 18 and 29 years old in good health. CDR3 DNA sequence: TGTGCCAGCAGCCAAGGACGGTACTACGAGCAGTACTTC. This translates into CASSQGRYYEQYF.